This TCR beta chain was found in a study of cytomegalovirus exposure and HLA in healthy donors. Details on this clone: As yet, its antigen is unknown.

Study observations and caveats: Reports credit the classifier with highly specific, highly sensitive diagnosis of cytomegalovirus status.

Repertoires were generated with immunoSEQ multiplex PCR, while TCRdb's copy carries only in-frame clones and drops some. Here the sample spans 200,000 to 250,000 clones, 87% being singletons. V was trimmed by 5 bases and J by 1 base, leaving 21 bases between them. CDR1 and CDR2 (germline): SGHAT, FQNNGV. The length of the CDR3 is 18 residues. This clonotype was obtained from a man younger than 35 in good health and CMV-seronegative. The sample consisted of PBMCs. The chain joins TRBV11-2 to TRBJ1-5, with D unresolved. The CDR3 coding sequence is TGTGCCAGCAGCCCCCGACACCTCGAAGATATGAGCAATCAGCCCCAGCATTTT. The encoded protein is CASSPRHLEDMSNQPQHF.